This T cell receptor (beta chain) was identified during a study of chemoradiotherapy in HPV16-positive cancers. Some clones are missing from TCRdb's copy, which holds only in-frame ones; the method was immunoSEQ multiplex PCR. The data hold about 7,900 clones, with less than 80% observed a single time. Study conclusions and caveats: For HPV16-positive patients, expanding HPV-responsive T cells associated with longer recurrence-free survival.

Germline V gene sequence: CDR1 SGHDT, CDR2 YYEEEE. This CDR3 is 15 amino acids long. Notes on this clone: Its target is unknown.

The origin of this receptor is a human donor with HPV-associated anogenital cancer. The genes are TRBV5-6 and TRBJ2-5; D possibly corresponds to TRBD1 (7 bases). The end of the DNA is better explained by TRBJ2-7, so the J call may be wrong. The sample here was taken from a patient who underwent chemoradiotherapy. The CDR3 coding sequence is TGTGCCAGCAGCTCTTACTCAGGGGGGCCCTACGAGCAGTACTTC. Its translation: CASSSYSGGPYEQYF.